This entry lists 10 T cell receptor beta chains sequenced from one sample in a study of T cells in Graves' hyperthyroidism and ophthalmopathy (dated by TCRdb to the late 2010s). Library creation used multiplex PCR. Sequencing took place on an Illumina HiSeq 2000. TCR beta CDR3 regions were amplified from RNA transcripts. For the first round of RT-PCR on the TCR CDR3, the HTBI primer set was used together with the Qiagen OneStep RT-PCR kit. TCRdb itself trimmed the public reads at Q25 with fastp, ran MiXCR and retained productive beta chains. Identical CDR3 proteins give one entry, which carries the most common genes and DNA. Within this sample are around 350,000 distinct CDR3 sequences, with under 20% of them counted one time only. 3.7% of the sample comes from the top ten. Sequenced material: blood. All receptors derive from a woman aged 18-35 years with Graves' hyperthyroidism.

This chain joins TRBV30 and TRBJ2-7; 12 nucleotides agree with TRBD1. V shed 2 bases, J shed 5 bases, and the junction held 4 bases outside the gene matches. The CDR3 has 14 amino acids. Germline V gene lookup returns CDR1 GTSNPN and CDR2 SVGIG (reference sequence). CDR3 DNA sequence: TGTGCCTGGAGTAGGGGACAGGGGGCCCACGAGCAGTACTTC. Protein sequence: CAWSRGQGAHEQYF. Full variable domain (remainder filled in from reference TRBV30 and TRBJ2-7): SQTIHQWPATLVQPVGSPLSLECTVEGTSNPNLYWYRQAAGRGLQLLFYSVGIGQISSEVPQNLSASRPQDRQFILSSKKLLLSDSGFYLCAWSRGQGAHEQYFGPGTRLTVT.

This clonotype has only a few counts. Given a much more abundant clone one base away, this may be a read error. V and J are TRBV6-5 and TRBJ1-3; D remains ambiguous. The CDR3 contains 14 residues. Looked up from germline, CDR1 is MNHEY and CDR2 is SVGAGI. The CDR3 sequence: CAISLTESGNTTYF. The CDR3 region has the DNA TGTGCCATCAGTTTAACGGAATCCGGAAACACCACATATTTT.

As to this clonotype: This CDR3 fails to terminate in the conserved phenylalanine or tryptophan, so it likely reflects a read error. The genes are TRBV11-2 and TRBJ1-2; 8 bases map to TRBD1. The CDR3 has 14 amino acids. Trimming at V came to 7 bases and at J to 5 bases, leaving 9 bases not matched to a gene. Germline V lookup: CDR1 SGHAT, CDR2 FQNNGV. In DNA form, the CDR3 reads TGTGCCAGCACGGCTGCCAGGGGGCGTTATGGCTACACCCTC. Protein product: CASTAARGRYGYTL.

This clonotype came up many times. The rearrangement joins TRBV10-1 to TRBJ1-2; D not certain. V lost 2 bases, J lost 0 bases, and 4 bases lay in between. Looked up from germline, CDR1 is WNHNN and CDR2 is SYGVQD (reference sequence). CDR3 length: 13 amino acids. The CDR3, as DNA: TGCGCCAGCAGTGAGGGGACTAACTATGGCTACACCTTC. Its protein product is CASSEGTNYGYTF.

The rearrangement uses TRBV6-1 and TRBJ2-5; TRBD2 is a possible D gene (5 bases). Trimming cost V 1 base and J 6 bases, with 15 bases left between them. The CDR3 loop spans 15 amino acids. The germline V gene encodes CDR1 MNHNS and CDR2 SASEGT. Here the CDR3 reads CASSEDLAGRKTQYF. The CDR3, as DNA: TGTGCCAGCAGTGAAGACTTGGCGGGTCGAAAGACCCAGTACTTC.

This clonotype was seen repeatedly, ten times or more. The J gene is TRBJ2-7, the V gene TRBV7-2; tentative D call: TRBD2 (5 bases). Germline CDR1 reads SGHTA; CDR2 reads FQGNSA. V was clipped by 2 bases and J by 4 bases, with 18 bases between them. This CDR3 is 16 amino acids long. Here the CDR3 DNA reads TGTGCCAGCAGCTTACTTATATCACGAGGGTCTTACGAGCAGTACTTC. Protein: CASSLLISRGSYEQYF.

Many counts were recorded for this clonotype. V is TRBV7-2 and J is TRBJ2-7; D unclear. This CDR3 is built from 15 residues. Deletions cut 5 bases from V and 3 bases from J, with 17 bases between. Per the germline V gene, CDR1 is SGHTA and CDR2 is FQGNSA. CDR3 in DNA: TGTGCCAGCAGCGCTACCCTAATCGAGTACTACGAGCAGTACTTC. Its protein is CASSATLIEYYEQYF.

This clonotype was counted at least ten times. The genes are TRBV2 and TRBJ1-2; no clear D. Germline assignment: CDR1 SNHLY and CDR2 FYNNEI. The V and J ends lost 4 bases and 0 bases respectively, with 15 bases between them. This CDR3 is 16 amino acids long. The CDR3 nucleotides read TGTGCCAGCAGTGCCGGTAGCCCATATTCTAACTATGGCTACACCTTC. Encoded protein: CASSAGSPYSNYGYTF.

The chain couples TRBV6-1 to TRBJ1-2; the match to TRBD1 covers 9 bases. Per the germline V gene, CDR1 is MNHNS and CDR2 is SASEGT. CDR3 length: 14 amino acids. V dropped 5 bases and J dropped 9; count of bases not matched to a gene: 10. This chain's CDR3 is CASSNAGTGLSYTF. CDR3 in DNA: TGTGCCAGCAGTAACGCCGGGACAGGGCTGAGCTACACCTTC.

This clonotype was counted only a few times. This chain joins TRBV11-1 and TRBJ2-7; D is possibly TRBD1 (6 bases). Trimming stripped 3 bases from V and 3 bases from J, with 27 bases between. Germline values: CDR1 SGHAT, CDR2 FQDESV (reference sequence). The CDR3 runs to 19 residues. The DNA for the CDR3 is TGTGCCAGCAGCTTTATGCTCGGATTGCGCCCGGGACACTTCTACGAGCAGTACTTC. Translating gives CASSFMLGLRPGHFYEQYF.